Below are 32 T cell receptor beta chains sequenced from a single sample in a study of blood T cell repertoires in COVID-19. Assay: immunoSEQ multiplex PCR; the TCRdb copy retains only in-frame clones and omits some. The table records about 100,000 clones, around 87% of them present only once. The sample consisted of peripheral blood. All receptors derive from a human donor in a cohort sampled during active COVID-19.

This chain uses TRBV29-1 with TRBJ2-5; tentatively, D is TRBD2 (5 bases). The CDR3 is 11 residues long. Germline V gene sequence: CDR1 SQVTM, CDR2 ANQGSEA. The V gene lost 2 bases and the J gene lost 5 bases, with 6 bases spanning the gap. CDR3 amino acids: CSVEQRETQYF. The CDR3 nucleotides read TGCAGCGTTGAACAGCGGGAGACCCAGTACTTC.

Only one count was recorded for this clone. This chain connects TRBV29-1 to TRBJ2-5; 8 bases line up with TRBD2. The V gene's germline CDR1 is SQVTM and CDR2 ANQGSEA. After removal of 1 base from V and 4 bases from J, the junction contained 8 bases not matched to a gene. The CDR3 loop spans 15 amino acids. Written as DNA, the CDR3 is TGCAGCGTTGAAGTCTTCAGCGGGAGACCAGAGACCCAGTACTTC. Translated: CSVEVFSGRPETQYF.

The chain joins TRBV9 to TRBJ1-1; possible D gene TRBD1, 5 bases. This CDR3 spans 14 amino acids. Trimming shortened V by 2 bases and J by 0 bases, and 8 bases separated the two germline ends. Germline assignment: CDR1 SGDLS and CDR2 YYNGEE. The CDR3 DNA is TGTGCCAGCAGCGTCAGGGAACTGAACACTGAAGCTTTCTTT. Translated: CASSVRELNTEAFF. Supplemented by reference TRBV9 and TRBJ1-1, the full variable domain reads DSGVTQTPKHLITATGQRVTLRCSPRSGDLSVYWYQQSLDQGLQFLIQYYNGEERAKGNILERFSAQQFPDLHSELNLSSLELGDSALYFCASSVRELNTEAFFGQGTRLTVV.

The chain couples TRBV5-8 to TRBJ2-7; 7 bases fit TRBD1. The germline gives CDR1 SGHTS, CDR2 YDEGEE. The CDR3 spans 19 residues. With 2 bases clipped from V and 2 bases from J, the junction kept 19 bases outside the gene matches. The chain's CDR3 is CASSLFRGQSIRDTYEQYF. DNA of the CDR3: TGTGCCAGCAGCTTATTCCGGGGACAGTCTATTAGAGATACCTACGAGCAGTACTTC.

The V call is TRBV11-3, the J call TRBJ2-3; 10 bases line up with TRBD2. The CDR3 contains 15 residues. V shed 4 bases and J 3 bases; nucleotides not matched to a gene: 4. CDR1 and CDR2 (germline): SGHNT, YENEEA. CDR3 coding DNA: TGTGCCAGCAGCTCCTCTAGCGGGAGTACAGATACGCAGTATTTT. This gives the protein CASSSSSGSTDTQYF.

V usage is TRBV3-1 (or the pseudogene TRBV3-2) and J usage is TRBJ2-5; tentative D call: TRBD2 (7 bases). V was shortened by 0 bases and J by 2 bases, with 13 bases between the two germline ends. The CDR3 covers 16 residues. Germline V CDR1 and CDR2: LGHDT, YNNKEL (reference sequence). CDR3 in amino acids: CASSQERGGQQETQYF. The CDR3 nucleotides are TGTGCCAGCAGCCAAGAAAGGGGGGGACAACAAGAGACCCAGTACTTC.

The chain links TRBV6-5 to TRBJ2-1; the match to TRBD2 covers 7 bases. The germline gives CDR1 MNHEY, CDR2 SVGAGI. This CDR3 region has 15 residues. With 6 bases clipped from V and 5 bases from J, the junction kept 10 bases outside the gene matches. CDR3 sequence: CASSRRDYFDNEQFF. In DNA, the CDR3 is TGTGCCAGCAGCCGCCGGGACTATTTCGACAATGAGCAGTTCTTC.

This clone occurred once. The chain recombines TRBV5-4 with TRBJ2-7; 12 nucleotides align to TRBD2. Germline values: CDR1 SGHNT, CDR2 YYREEE (reference sequence). J lost 5 bases, V lost 4 bases, and 7 bases had no gene match. CDR3 length: 15 residues. CDR3 bases: TGTGCCAGCAGCCAGACTAGCGGGAGTAATAACGAGCAGTACTTC. Translated, it gives CASSQTSGSNNEQYF. The entire variable domain, with the rest obtained from reference TRBV5-4 and TRBJ2-7, is as follows: ETGVTQSPTHLIKTRGQQVTLRCSSQSGHNTVSWYQQALGQGPQFIFQYYREEENGRGNFPPRFSGLQFPNYSSELNVNALELDDSALYLCASSQTSGSNNEQYFGPGTRLTVT.

This clone was observed a single time. This chain uses TRBV4-1 with TRBJ1-2; D gene uncertain. V shed 0 bases and J shed 2 bases, with 7 bases lying between them. Germline CDR1 MGHRA, CDR2 YSYEKL. The length of the CDR3 is 14 residues. The CDR3 sequence: CASSQDPGNYGYTF. The CDR3 DNA sequence: TGCGCCAGCAGCCAAGATCCAGGCAACTATGGCTACACCTTC.

V gene TRBV19 combines with J gene TRBJ2-5; TRBD2 matches 14 bases. V lost 4 bases, J lost 5 bases, and 9 bases stayed unmatched. Germline V gives CDR1 LNHDA, CDR2 SQIVND (reference sequence). This CDR3 is built from 17 residues. The CDR3 DNA reads as TGTGCCAGTAGTACAGGACAGGGACTAGCGGGAGTCGAGACCCAGTACTTC. It translates to CASSTGQGLAGVETQYF.

DNA for the CDR3: TGTGCCAGCAGCCTAGGACAGGCCTTTGGGACAGATACGCAGTATTTT. Translating gives CASSLGQAFGTDTQYF. This chain links TRBV9 with TRBJ2-3, with 7 bases aligning to TRBD1. Germline V gives CDR1 SGDLS, CDR2 YYNGEE. V shed 4 bases and J 3 bases; nucleotides not matched to a gene: 11. The CDR3 loop spans 16 amino acids.

This clone is a singleton in its sample. The chain has TRBV21-1 and TRBJ2-3; the DNA was not used to check the table's D call, TRBD2. TRBV21-1 is classified as a pseudogene. CDR3 length equals 18 residues. Written as DNA, the CDR3 is TGTGCCAGCAGCACCCGACTAGCGGTCCCTCCCGCCACAGATACGCAGTATTTT. Amino acids: CASSTRLAVPPATDTQYF.

This clone was counted only a few times. This chain's CDR3 is CASRSTWANEKLFF. CDR3 coding DNA: TGTGCCAGCAGGTCGACATGGGCTAATGAAAAACTGTTTTTT. V and J are TRBV2 and TRBJ1-4; no definite D call. Germline V gives CDR1 SNHLY, CDR2 FYNNEI. V was cut by 6 bases and J by 3 bases, with 11 bases left in between. This CDR3 is built from 14 residues. Complete variable domain (other parts from reference TRBV2 and TRBJ1-4): EPEVTQTPSHQVTQMGQEVILRCVPISNHLYFYWYRQILGQKVEFLVSFYNNEISEKSEIFDDQFSVERPDGSNFTLKIRSTKLEDSAMYFCASRSTWANEKLFFGSGTQLSVL.

V gene TRBV28 combines with J gene TRBJ2-7, with D hard to call. CDR3 length: 13 amino acids. Trimming removed 7 bases from V and 4 bases from J, with 14 bases in between. Germline lookup yields CDR1 MDHEN and CDR2 SYDVKM. This CDR3 reads CASTLPGRYEQYF. In nucleotides, the CDR3 is TGTGCCAGCACTCTCCCTGGGCGTTACGAGCAGTACTTC. Supplemented by reference TRBV28 and TRBJ2-7, the full variable domain reads DVKVTQSSRYLVKRTGEKVFLECVQDMDHENMFWYRQDPGLGLRLIYFSYDVKMKEKGDIPEGYSVSREKKERFSLILESASTNQTSMYLCASTLPGRYEQYFGPGTRLTVT.

DNA of the CDR3: TGTGCCATCAGTGAGACTAGCGGGAGTACCCACGAGCAGTACTTC. This gives the protein CAISETSGSTHEQYF. V is TRBV10-3 and J is TRBJ2-7, with 11 nucleotides matching TRBD2. CDR1 and CDR2 (germline): ENHRY, SYGVKD. Trimming took 2 bases from V and 5 from J; bases not matched to a gene: 5. The CDR3 totals 15 residues.

The chain joins TRBV10-3 to TRBJ2-6, with 15 positions matching TRBD2. Unmatched junction bases numbered 6, after V lost 0 bases and J lost 0 bases. The CDR3 is 21 amino acids. Looked up from germline, CDR1 is ENHRY and CDR2 is SYGVKD. The chain's CDR3 is CAISESGTSGRTSSGANVLTF. In nucleotides, the CDR3 is TGTGCCATCAGTGAGTCAGGGACTAGCGGGAGGACCAGCTCTGGGGCCAACGTCCTGACTTTC.

The rearrangement joins TRBV2 to TRBJ1-1; D gene uncertain. Deletions cut 7 bases from V and 3 bases from J, with 15 bases between. Germline assignment: CDR1 SNHLY and CDR2 FYNNEI. The CDR3 has 14 residues. CDR3 protein: CASKFEVSDTEAFF. DNA of the CDR3: TGTGCCAGCAAGTTTGAGGTGTCGGACACTGAAGCTTTCTTT.

This clone was seen just once. This chain links TRBV3-1 (or the pseudogene TRBV3-2) with TRBJ2-3, with D perhaps matching TRBD2 (6 bases). V was clipped by 5 bases and J by 3 bases, with 15 bases between them. Germline values: CDR1 LGHDT, CDR2 YNNKEL (reference sequence). CDR3 length: 15 amino acids. The CDR3 nucleotides are TGTGCCAGCAGCGACCCCCGCGGGAAGACAGATACGCAGTATTTT. The encoded protein is CASSDPRGKTDTQYF.

The gene calls are TRBV4-2 and TRBJ1-2, with a tentative D call TRBD1 (6 bases). CDR3 length equals 17 residues. CDR1 LGHNA and CDR2 YNFKEQ come from the germline V gene. V lost 4 bases and J lost 0, with 18 bases in between. CDR3: CASSREGGQLANYGYTF. In DNA, the CDR3 is TGTGCCAGCAGCCGAGAAGGAGGACAGCTAGCTAACTATGGCTACACCTTC.

The V and J genes are TRBV9 and TRBJ2-7; tentative D call: TRBD1 (6 bases). The V end was cut by 3 bases, the J end by 4 bases, with 14 bases between. The germline gives CDR1 SGDLS, CDR2 YYNGEE. The CDR3 contains 14 residues. The CDR3 DNA reads TGTGCCAGCAGCGCCGGGACAAGGGCATACGAGCAGTACTTC. It codes for CASSAGTRAYEQYF.

The rearrangement uses TRBV2 and TRBJ1-5; 9 bases are a match to TRBD1. CDR3 length: 14 amino acids. Trimming at V came to 6 bases and at J to 7 bases, leaving 7 bases not matched to a gene. From germline, CDR1 is SNHLY and CDR2 FYNNEI. The CDR3 here is CASSAGQGRQPQHF. Written as DNA, the CDR3 is TGTGCCAGCAGCGCCGGACAGGGGCGGCAGCCCCAGCATTTT.

The chain is built from TRBV6-5 and TRBJ2-1, with D possibly matching TRBD1 (6 bases). The germline gives CDR1 MNHEY, CDR2 SVGAGI. The CDR3 loop spans 14 amino acids. The V end lost 6 bases, the J end lost 4 bases, and 13 bases lay between the germline ends. The CDR3 DNA sequence: TGTGCCAGCAGCCCCCCCCAGGGGTACAATGAGCAGTTCTTC. It encodes CASSPPQGYNEQFF.

This clone was counted only a few times. The rearrangement joins TRBV5-8 to TRBJ1-2, with TRBD1 identical over 7 bases. The trim removed 4 bases at V and 4 bases at J, leaving 4 bases unmatched. The V gene's germline CDR1 is SGHTS and CDR2 YDEGEE. The CDR3 covers 13 residues. The chain's CDR3 is CASSLRGIYGYTF. The CDR3 DNA reads TGTGCCAGCAGCCTCAGGGGGATCTATGGCTACACCTTC.

J is TRBJ1-4 and V is TRBV19; the match to TRBD1 covers 7 bases. CDR3 length equals 16 residues. Trimming removed 0 bases from V and 7 bases from J; junction bases left unmatched: 8. Germline CDR1 and CDR2: LNHDA and SQIVND (reference sequence). CDR3 coding DNA: TGTGCCAGTAGTATAGATCGGCAGGGGGGTTCTGAAAAACTGTTTTTT. Its protein is CASSIDRQGGSEKLFF.

This rearrangement joins TRBV4-3 to TRBJ2-3; D unclear. V dropped 2 bases and J dropped 2 bases, with 5 bases sitting between them. Germline CDR1 LGHNA, CDR2 YSLEER. The CDR3 totals 13 residues. The CDR3 loop is CASSQTSTDTQYF. The CDR3 DNA sequence: TGCGCCAGCAGCCAAACTTCCACAGATACGCAGTATTTT.

The J gene is TRBJ2-3, the V gene TRBV6-5; 7 bases are shared with TRBD2. Germline loops: CDR1 MNHEY, CDR2 SVGAGI. This CDR3 has 14 residues. J gave up 6 bases and V 8 bases, and 11 bases lay outside the gene matches. DNA for the CDR3: TGTGCCAGCCTTCCCGGGGGAGGGCACGATACGCAGTATTTT. Its translation: CASLPGGGHDTQYF.

CDR3 DNA sequence: TGCGCCAGCAGCCCCGGACTAGCGGGTTACTCCTACAATGAGCAGTTCTTC. Its protein product is CASSPGLAGYSYNEQFF. The chain couples TRBV5-1 to TRBJ2-1, with 11 bases aligning to TRBD2. The CDR3 loop spans 17 amino acids. From germline, CDR1 is SGHRS and CDR2 YFSETQ. V lost 4 bases, J lost 0 bases, and 6 bases stayed unmatched.

J is TRBJ2-4 and V is TRBV28; TRBD2 might be the D (5 bases). Per germline, CDR1 MDHEN and CDR2 SYDVKM. Trimming removed 3 bases at V and 7 bases at J, with 10 bases between. There are 13 residues in the CDR3. CDR3 protein: CASSFILANIQYF. The CDR3 nucleotides read TGTGCCAGCAGTTTTATCCTAGCCAACATTCAGTACTTC.

The chain uses TRBV4-1 and TRBJ2-7; 9 nucleotides match TRBD1. This CDR3 spans 15 amino acids. CDR1 MGHRA and CDR2 YSYEKL come from the germline V gene. V dropped 1 base and J dropped 3; count of bases not matched to a gene: 4. CDR3 in amino acids: CASSQAHRGLYEQYF. CDR3 nucleotides: TGCGCCAGCAGCCAAGCACACAGGGGGCTCTACGAGCAGTACTTC.

This chain connects TRBV3-1 (or the pseudogene TRBV3-2) to TRBJ2-1; TRBD2 agrees at 9 bases. Germline V gene lookup returns CDR1 LGHDT and CDR2 YNNKEL (reference sequence). Losses at the gene ends were 2 bases for V and 6 bases for J; bases not matched to a gene: 8. This CDR3 has 16 residues. CDR3 amino acids: CASSQPLGTSLNEQFF. CDR3 nucleotide sequence: TGTGCCAGCAGCCAACCCCTAGGGACTAGCCTCAATGAGCAGTTCTTC.

The chain's CDR3 is CASRETWGTGVVETQYF. The CDR3 nucleotides are TGTGCCAGCAGGGAAACTTGGGGGACAGGGGTTGTGGAGACCCAGTACTTC. The chain joins TRBV6-1 to TRBJ2-5, with 10 bases that match TRBD1. Per germline, CDR1 MNHNS and CDR2 SASEGT. The CDR3 contains 17 residues. Trimming at V came to 6 bases and at J to 5 bases, leaving 15 bases not matched to a gene.

V and J are TRBV9 and TRBJ1-3; D gene uncertain. In germline, CDR1 is SGDLS, CDR2 YYNGEE. The V end lost 4 bases, the J end lost 4 bases, and 15 bases lay between the germline ends. The CDR3 is 15 residues long. CDR3 DNA: TGTGCCAGCAGCCCGTTACCCCCTCTAGGAAACACCATATATTTT. It encodes CASSPLPPLGNTIYF. Using reference TRBV9 and TRBJ1-3 for the parts outside the CDR3, the full variable domain is DSGVTQTPKHLITATGQRVTLRCSPRSGDLSVYWYQQSLDQGLQFLIQYYNGEERAKGNILERFSAQQFPDLHSELNLSSLELGDSALYFCASSPLPPLGNTIYFGEGSWLTVV.